The entry below gives a single TCR beta chain sequence along with its context. Its antigen is unknown. This sample was included in a study of cytomegalovirus exposure and HLA in healthy donors. Whole-study findings and limits: It was shown in a later analysis that HLA-associated TCR beta chains were more clonally expanded than other, equally common chains.

Use of 60 Vbeta and 13 Jbeta primers characterized the PCR. Profiled with immunoSEQ multiplex PCR; TCRdb holds only in-frame clones, not every one. The sample contains about 150,000 clones, 55% to 75% of which appear only once. Germline CDR1 SGHNT, CDR2 YENEEA. Trimming cost V 5 bases and J 7 bases; bases outside gene matches: 7. The CDR3 is made up of 14 amino acids. The specimen was PBMCs. V is TRBV11-3 and J is TRBJ1-5; 8 nucleotides match TRBD1. The source is a man aged 45-60 years in good health and CMV-seropositive. The CDR3 DNA reads as TGTGCCAGCAGCCCACAGGGGGGAAACCAGCCCCAGCATTTT. This encodes CASSPQGGNQPQHF.